These T cell receptor beta chains were read from a single sample in a study of blood T cell repertoires in COVID-19. Method: immunoSEQ multiplex PCR; TCRdb's copy keeps in-frame clones and lacks some. The sample lists around 190,000 clones, around 86% occurring once. The sample comprised PBMCs or T cells enriched from blood (not recorded which). Receptors were obtained from a woman between 40 and 55 years old in a cohort exposed to, infected with or recovered from COVID-19 (not recorded which). The CDR3 runs from the conserved cysteine through the conserved F or W. A D gene is named only where the DNA matches it firmly. A row's size may be missing; if present it is once, few, many or a size class.

D	J	V	size	CDR3	DNA
TRBD1	TRBJ1-2	TRBV27	-	CASSSSATGSYTF	TGTGCCAGCAGTTCCTCAGCGACAGGGTCCTACACCTTC
TRBD2	TRBJ2-5	TRBV9	-	CASSVGGLAGAETQYF	TGTGCCAGCAGCGTGGGGGGACTAGCGGGAGCAGAGACCCAGTACTTC
-	TRBJ1-2	TRBV7-2	-	CASSLAEDRRNGYTF	TGTGCCAGCAGCTTAGCGGAGGACCGGAGGAATGGCTACACCTTC
TRBD2	TRBJ2-7	TRBV4-3	-	CASSHFLAGSYEQYF	TGCGCCAGCAGCCATTTCTTAGCGGGAAGTTACGAGCAGTACTTC
TRBD1	TRBJ1-1	TRBV2	-	CATHRGWGTEAFF	TGTGCCACCCACAGGGGGTGGGGTACTGAAGCTTTCTTT
TRBD1	TRBJ2-5	TRBV27	-	CASSSTKSRDREGETQYF	TGTGCCAGCAGTTCCACCAAAAGCCGGGACAGGGAAGGGGAGACCCAGTACTTC
TRBD2	TRBJ2-3	TRBV9	once	CASSVAGGSTDTQYF	TGTGCCAGCAGCGTAGCGGGCGGGAGTACAGATACGCAGTATTTT
TRBD2	TRBJ2-3	TRBV11-2	once	CASSGGGTQYF	TGTGCCAGCAGCGGGGGGGGTACGCAGTATTTT
-	TRBJ1-5	TRBV7-9	-	CASSLVGEGGRQPQHF	TGTGCCAGCAGCTTAGTCGGGGAAGGTGGCAGACAGCCCCAGCATTTT
TRBD1	TRBJ1-1	TRBV5-8	-	CASSLVWPGTGGLAEAFF	TGTGCCAGCAGCTTGGTGTGGCCTGGGACAGGGGGCCTCGCTGAAGCTTTCTTT
TRBD1	TRBJ2-7	TRBV28	-	CASSTDRRYEQYF	TGTGCCAGCAGCACGGACAGGCGCTACGAGCAGTACTTC
-	TRBJ2-7	TRBV4-3	-	CASSQDVGERREQYF	TGCGCCAGCAGCCAAGATGTGGGAGAAAGGCGCGAGCAGTACTTC
-	TRBJ2-2	TRBV2	-	CASSGGHPNTGELFF	TGTGCCAGCAGTGGGGGACACCCGAACACCGGGGAGCTGTTTTTT
-	TRBJ2-7	TRBV5-6	once	CASSLPGTYEQYF	TGTGCCAGCAGCTTGCCAGGGACTTACGAGCAGTACTTC
-	TRBJ1-1	TRBV5-1	-	CASRRVEDTEAFF	TGCGCCAGCAGGCGGGTAGAAGACACTGAAGCTTTCTTT
TRBD1	TRBJ1-1	TRBV3-1/TRBV3-2	-	CASSPGTGLNTEAFF	TGTGCCAGCAGCCCCGGGACAGGGTTGAACACTGAAGCTTTCTTT